This TCR beta chain derives from a study of cytomegalovirus exposure and HLA in healthy donors. Whole-study findings and limits: Later analysis suggested links between common viral pathogens and several top significant clusters. Rare sequences made up most TCRs, while some public TCRs were found in many donors. Later analysis showed TCR association rates varying by HLA locus, highest for DRB1 and lowest for HLA-C.

For this clone: Its antigen is unknown.

The PCR contained 60 Vbeta and 13 Jbeta primers. Sequencing was performed with immunoSEQ multiplex PCR; in TCRdb, only in-frame clones are kept and a portion is missing. The repertoire holds some 170,000 clones, with more than 60% as singletons. The sequence was collected from a human donor in good health. Sequencing was performed on PBMCs.

The CDR3 region has the DNA TGTGCCAGCAGCCTCCGGACTAGCGGGGGAGGAGAGACCCAGTACTTC. Residues: CASSLRTSGGGETQYF. The V and J genes are TRBV13 and TRBJ2-5, with 13 bases matching TRBD2. The V gene end was trimmed by 5 bases and the J gene end by 4 bases; junction bases not matched to a gene: 7. In germline, CDR1 is PRHDT, CDR2 FYEKMQ (reference sequence). CDR3 length: 16 residues.